The clone carrying this T cell receptor beta chain is deemed medium-sized. The target antigen is unknown. V lost 7 bases, J lost 1 base, and 11 bases lay in between. The germline CDR1 and CDR2 sequences are SGHRS and YFSETQ. CDR3 length equals 14 residues. TCRdb processed the reads anew with MiXCR; each CDR3 protein has one entry. The sample has about 23,000 distinct CDR3 sequences, less than 50% seen once. This record belongs to a study of type 1 regulatory T cells. At the level of the study: T-allo10 is an in vitro-generated, Tr1-enriched CD4 T cell product specific for alloantigen.

The TCR originated in a human donor in good health. Source material: cultured T cells, either the whole culture or a sorted T cell fraction (not recorded which). The chain recombines TRBV5-1 with TRBJ2-2; D remains unclear. The CDR3 DNA follows: TGCGCCAGCTTCGGGTTACGGAACACCGGGGAGCTGTTTTTT. Its translation: CASFGLRNTGELFF.